This TCR beta chain was observed in a study of shared clonotypes between healthy human individuals. Splitting of CD4+ cells produced CD45RA+ naive and CD45RA-negative memory subsets. Profiled with immunoSEQ multiplex PCR; TCRdb holds only in-frame clones, not every one. The sample holds approximately 720,000 clones, 60% to 80% seen once. Comment on this clone: Its antigen is not known.

General study results and limits: All-four-donor shared clonotypes had higher generation probabilities than non-shared clonotypes did.

CDR3 length equals 12 residues. From germline, CDR1 is LNHDA and CDR2 SQIVND (reference sequence). V gave up 9 bases and J gave up 7 bases, with 16 bases separating them. The TCR originated in a woman in her twenties or thirties in good health. J is TRBJ2-7 and V is TRBV19; a possible D gene is TRBD1 (6 bases). The sequenced material came from memory CD4+ T cells sorted from blood. The subset is: CD45RA-negative fraction. The CDR3, as DNA: TGTGCCAGCCAGCAGGGGCTGGGGGAGCAGTACTTC. It encodes CASQQGLGEQYF.